The 32 T cell receptor beta chains listed next were all sequenced from one sample in a study of blood T cell repertoires in COVID-19. Libraries were prepared by immunoSEQ multiplex PCR; TCRdb keeps only in-frame clonotypes and omits some of them. The sample records under 110,000 clones, around 87% being singletons. Input material: peripheral blood. The receptors shown here come from a woman aged 25-40 years with acute or convalescent COVID-19.

The chain is built from TRBV25-1 and TRBJ2-3; 9 bases are a match to TRBD1. The CDR3 loop spans 17 amino acids. Germline V gene lookup returns CDR1 MGHDK and CDR2 SYGVNS. V shed 3 bases and J 1 base; nucleotides not matched to a gene: 8. In DNA, the CDR3 is TGTGCCAGCAGTGACGGAGGGACAGGGCATCGCACAGATACGCAGTATTTT. Protein product: CASSDGGTGHRTDTQYF.

The rearrangement uses TRBV19 and TRBJ1-2; D is ambiguous. V was cut by 2 bases and J by 2 bases, with 9 bases left in between. CDR3 length: 14 amino acids. Germline CDR1 reads LNHDA; CDR2 reads SQIVND (reference sequence). Here the CDR3 DNA reads TGTGCCAGTAGTATACATCCAGTCAACTATGGCTACACCTTC. It is translated as CASSIHPVNYGYTF.

The gene calls are TRBV20-1 and TRBJ1-2; D perhaps matches TRBD1 (6 bases). The CDR3 is 12 residues long. The V gene's germline CDR1 is DFQATT and CDR2 SNEGSKA (reference sequence). The ends were cut back, 3 bases at V and 6 bases at J, with 11 bases in the middle. CDR3 residues: CSASTGSDGYTF. As DNA, the CDR3 is TGCAGTGCTAGTACAGGGTCGGATGGCTACACCTTC.

The J gene is TRBJ1-1, the V gene TRBV7-5; the table's D call of TRBD1 was not tested on the DNA. TRBV7-5 is an annotated pseudogene. This CDR3 region has 16 residues. This chain's CDR3 is CARSLGVEGACTEAFF. CDR3 sequence (DNA): TGTGCCAGAAGCTTAGGTGTCGAGGGGGCCTGCACTGAAGCTTTCTTT.

This rearrangement joins TRBV30 to TRBJ1-1; D is perhaps TRBD1 (6 bases). V was trimmed by 4 bases and J by 0 bases, leaving 21 bases between them. The germline gives CDR1 GTSNPN, CDR2 SVGIG (reference sequence). The CDR3 length is 17 residues. In DNA form, the CDR3 reads TGTGCCTGGATTTCGATCCAGCCCGGGACACTGAACACTGAAGCTTTCTTT. Translation: CAWISIQPGTLNTEAFF.

The genes are TRBV10-3 and TRBJ1-1; D is unclear. CDR1 is ENHRY and CDR2 is SYGVKD in the germline V gene. This CDR3 contains 15 residues. Trimming pared 0 bases from V and 3 bases from J, leaving 11 bases between. This CDR3 is CAISESTGKYTEAFF. DNA for the CDR3: TGTGCCATCAGTGAGTCGACGGGGAAATACACTGAAGCTTTCTTT.

In DNA, the CDR3 is TGTGCCAGCAGCTCCCTGAAGAGGGGGTGGACCTACGAGCAGTACTTC. The encoded protein is CASSSLKRGWTYEQYF. This chain uses TRBV28 with TRBJ2-7, with a tentative D call TRBD1 (6 bases). The CDR3 runs 16 residues. CDR1 and CDR2 (germline): MDHEN, SYDVKM. Trimming left V 6 bases short and J 2 bases short, with 20 bases between.

In its sample, this clone was seen a few times. The CDR3, as DNA: TGTGCCAGCAGTGAAACGGGGGACACTGAAGCTTTCTTT. This gives the protein CASSETGDTEAFF. The gene calls are TRBV6-4 and TRBJ1-1, with D possibly matching TRBD1 (5 bases). The germline V gene has CDR1 MRHNA and CDR2 SNTAGT. The CDR3 totals 13 residues. V gave up 3 bases and J gave up 3 bases, with 8 bases separating them.

V gene TRBV5-1 combines with J gene TRBJ1-2; 7 bases fit TRBD1. This CDR3 comprises 16 residues. V dropped 4 bases and J dropped 0; count of bases not matched to a gene: 9. Germline-derived CDR1 and CDR2 are SGHRS and YFSETQ. CDR3 protein: CASSRRTGLANYGYTF. CDR3 DNA sequence: TGCGCCAGCAGCCGCCGGACAGGTCTCGCTAACTATGGCTACACCTTC.

The gene calls are TRBV10-3 and TRBJ2-5; 9 bases map to TRBD1. Trimming removed 4 bases from V and 1 base from J; junction bases left unmatched: 4. The CDR3 runs to 15 residues. CDR1 is ENHRY and CDR2 is SYGVKD in the germline V gene. CDR3 DNA: TGTGCCATCAGTGGGGACAGGGACCTCCAAGAGACCCAGTACTTC. Its protein is CAISGDRDLQETQYF.

This clone was seen more than once but under ten times. The V gene is TRBV28, the J gene TRBJ1-1; D call uncertain. The CDR3 extends over 13 amino acids. The ends were cut back, 3 bases at V and 4 bases at J, with 9 bases in the middle. The germline gives CDR1 MDHEN, CDR2 SYDVKM. CDR3 loop: CASSFVSGTEAFF. The DNA for the CDR3 is TGTGCCAGCAGTTTCGTAAGCGGCACTGAAGCTTTCTTT.

The chain has TRBV12-3 or TRBV12-4 and TRBJ2-5; the D is unclear. V was cut by 2 bases and J by 2 bases, with 3 bases left in between. This CDR3 contains 12 residues. CDR3: CASSLTQETQYF. CDR3 DNA sequence: TGTGCCAGCAGTTTAACTCAAGAGACCCAGTACTTC.

The CDR3 DNA is TGTGCCAGCAAGGGACAGGTGGATGGCTACACCTTC. Translating it yields CASKGQVDGYTF. The chain recombines TRBV2 with TRBJ1-2; 8 nucleotides line up with TRBD1. Germline V gene lookup returns CDR1 SNHLY and CDR2 FYNNEI. The ends lost 7 bases at V and 6 bases at J; junction bases unmatched: 4. The CDR3 spans 12 residues.

This sequence joins TRBV19 and TRBJ2-5, with 9 bases fitting TRBD1. CDR3 size: 14 residues. V lost 5 bases and J lost 5; bases outside the gene matches: 6. Germline lookup yields CDR1 LNHDA and CDR2 SQIVND (reference sequence). Here the CDR3 DNA reads TGTGCCAGTAGTCCAACAGGGGGCCGGGAGACCCAGTACTTC. This gives the protein CASSPTGGRETQYF.

This CDR3 reads CASSFSGERTDTQYF. The CDR3 bases are TGTGCCAGCAGCTTTAGCGGGGAGAGAACAGATACGCAGTATTTT. The chain uses TRBV9 and TRBJ2-3; 8 bases agree with TRBD2. V dropped 4 bases and J dropped 3; count of bases not matched to a gene: 7. CDR1 is SGDLS and CDR2 is YYNGEE in the germline V gene. CDR3 size: 15 residues.

This clone has just a few counts. This sequence joins TRBV6-6 and TRBJ2-7, with D perhaps TRBD1 (6 bases). The germline gives CDR1 MNHNY, CDR2 SVGAGI (reference sequence). CDR3 length: 14 residues. V was trimmed by 5 bases and J by 4 bases, leaving 15 bases between them. The CDR3 nucleotides are TGTGCCAGCAGTAGCATACCCCAGGGGTACGAGCAGTACTTC. Translating gives CASSSIPQGYEQYF.

The V gene is TRBV11-2, the J gene TRBJ1-2; TRBD1 matches at 8 bases. With V trimmed by 3 bases and J by 6 bases, 6 bases remained unmatched. The V gene's germline CDR1 is SGHAT and CDR2 FQNNGV. The CDR3 runs to 14 residues. Here the CDR3 DNA reads TGTGCCAGCAGCTTCAGGGGGCCCTCGGATGGCTACACCTTC. This codes for CASSFRGPSDGYTF.

The chain couples TRBV27 to TRBJ1-2, with 7 bases lining up with TRBD1. Germline lookup yields CDR1 MNHEY and CDR2 SMNVEV (reference sequence). This CDR3 has 14 amino acids. Trimming at V came to 11 bases and at J to 8 bases, leaving 17 bases not matched to a gene. For the CDR3, the DNA is TGTGCCGCGGGGCCGACAGGGAGACTAGGGGGCTACACCTTC. Translating it yields CAAGPTGRLGGYTF.

The J gene is TRBJ1-1, the V gene TRBV6-1, with D tentatively TRBD1 (5 bases). The CDR3 has 14 amino acids. The germline V gene encodes CDR1 MNHNS and CDR2 SASEGT. V was pared by 2 bases and J by 4 bases, with 11 bases between. CDR3 sequence reads: CASSEQSGFTEAFF. The CDR3 nucleotides read TGTGCCAGCAGTGAACAATCAGGGTTCACTGAAGCTTTCTTT.

This chain uses TRBV29-1 with TRBJ2-2; D may be TRBD1 (5 bases). Germline lookup yields CDR1 SQVTM and CDR2 ANQGSEA. V lost 6 bases, J lost 5 bases, and 10 bases lay in between. This CDR3 spans 12 amino acids. As DNA, the CDR3 is TGCAGCGTCCGCCAGGGTACCGGGGAGCTGTTTTTT. The encoded protein is CSVRQGTGELFF.

The chain joins TRBV6-5 to TRBJ1-6; D may be TRBD1 (5 bases). CDR3 size: 13 residues. The V gene's germline CDR1 is MNHEY and CDR2 SVGAGI. V was shortened by 8 bases and J by 14 bases, with 19 bases between the two germline ends. In nucleotides, the CDR3 is TGTGCCAGCGGGGCCTTCAGGGTGGATACCCTCCACTTT. Encoded protein: CASGAFRVDTLHF.

This chain links TRBV4-1 with TRBJ2-1; 14 bases line up with TRBD2. V was clipped by 0 bases and J by 12 bases; unmatched bases: 13. CDR1 and CDR2 from the germline V gene are MGHRA and YSYEKL. CDR3 length: 18 residues. The CDR3 loop is CASSQERGLAGVLGVQFF. The CDR3 nucleotides read TGCGCCAGCAGCCAAGAAAGGGGACTAGCGGGGGTTTTAGGTGTGCAGTTCTTC.

The chain carries TRBV9 and TRBJ1-1; D call uncertain. The ends were cut back, 7 bases at V and 0 bases at J, with 13 bases in the middle. This CDR3 region has 14 residues. Per the germline V gene, CDR1 is SGDLS and CDR2 is YYNGEE. CDR3 nucleotide sequence: TGTGCCAGCTCTAAAGACGGGGTGAACACTGAAGCTTTCTTT. It codes for CASSKDGVNTEAFF.

The table lists this clone with a count of one. The chain joins TRBV6-1 to TRBJ2-1; maybe TRBD1 (5 bases). The CDR3 has 15 amino acids. V was trimmed by 2 bases and J by 3 bases, leaving 11 bases between them. Germline values: CDR1 MNHNS, CDR2 SASEGT. The CDR3 DNA is TGTGCCAGCAGTGAAAACCCAGGGAACTACAATGAGCAGTTCTTC. Residues: CASSENPGNYNEQFF.

This sequence joins TRBV12-5 and TRBJ2-1, with D possibly TRBD2 on 5 matching bases. The germline V gene has CDR1 LGHNT and CDR2 FRNRAP. V lost 6 bases to trimming and J lost 5 bases, with 20 bases between them. The CDR3 runs 16 residues. CDR3 sequence (DNA): TGTGCTAGTGGCCCTTTCGCCAGCGGAGAAGACAATGAGCAGTTCTTC. Its protein product is CASGPFASGEDNEQFF.

V and J are TRBV2 and TRBJ1-2; TRBD1 matches 10 bases. CDR1 and CDR2 from the germline V gene are SNHLY and FYNNEI. This CDR3 has 15 amino acids. Trimming cost V 9 bases and J 5 bases; bases outside gene matches: 12. The CDR3 nucleotides read TGTGCCAGGTTCCCTGGGACAGGGGTATCATATGGCTACACCTTC. It codes for CARFPGTGVSYGYTF.

The V gene is TRBV7-3, the J gene TRBJ1-1, with a weak D call TRBD1 (6 bases). Trimming took off 5 bases at V and 5 bases at J, with 12 bases between the two ends. Germline CDR1 SGHTA, CDR2 FQGTGA. The CDR3 totals 13 residues. CDR3: CASSHGGRTEAFF. CDR3 nucleotide sequence: TGTGCCAGCAGCCACGGGGGGCGTACTGAAGCTTTCTTT.

This chain joins TRBV3-1 (or the pseudogene TRBV3-2) and TRBJ2-7; 11 nucleotides match TRBD2. The junction had 7 bases not matched to a gene; V was cut back by 4 bases and J by 2 bases. Germline CDR1 reads LGHDT; CDR2 reads YNNKEL (reference sequence). The CDR3 is made up of 16 amino acids. CDR3 in amino acids: CASSPSELAGAYEQYF. As DNA, the CDR3 is TGTGCCAGCAGCCCTTCGGAACTAGCGGGGGCCTACGAGCAGTACTTC.

The chain carries TRBV24-1 and TRBJ2-1; 8 bases line up with TRBD2. Trimming removed 9 bases from V and 7 bases from J; junction bases left unmatched: 13. Germline V gives CDR1 KGHDR, CDR2 SFDVKD. There are 15 residues in the CDR3. In DNA form, the CDR3 reads TGTGCCACCGAGAGATCGGGGGGGCTGAGGAATGAGCAGTTCTTC. It yields the protein CATERSGGLRNEQFF.

This clone has more than one count but fewer than ten. The rearrangement uses TRBV28 and TRBJ1-5; D gene uncertain. The CDR3 loop spans 17 amino acids. V was pared by 5 bases and J by 6 bases, with 23 bases between. Germline CDR1 MDHEN, CDR2 SYDVKM. The CDR3 spells CASSIRIYRSGTQPQHF. The DNA for the CDR3 is TGTGCCAGCAGTATTCGTATATATCGGTCCGGTACTCAGCCCCAGCATTTT.

This chain joins TRBV28 and TRBJ1-6, with 7 bases aligning to TRBD1. Germline CDR1 is MDHEN and CDR2 is SYDVKM. The CDR3 is 15 amino acids. V gave up 1 base and J gave up 7 bases; unmatched junction bases: 4. The CDR3 loop reads CASSLLGGQNSPLHF. The CDR3 DNA reads TGTGCCAGCAGTTTATTAGGGGGCCAAAATTCACCCCTCCACTTT.

The CDR3 bases are TGTGCCAGCAGCCCGATGGCCTCAGGGGGCATAGGTGAAAAACTGTTTTTT. This sequence encodes CASSPMASGGIGEKLFF. The J gene is TRBJ1-4, the V gene TRBV7-9, with 8 nucleotides matching TRBD1. The V gene's germline CDR1 is SEHNR and CDR2 FQNEAQ (reference sequence). This CDR3 has 17 residues. After removal of 5 bases from V and 7 bases from J, the junction contained 15 bases not matched to a gene.